The clone carrying this TCR beta chain came up many times. The antigen remains unidentified. Diagnoses were made from clinical symptoms, serum measures (thyroxine and TRAb), thyroid ultrasound and orbital computed tomography. Researchers took RNA transcripts and amplified the TCR beta CDR3 regions from them. First-round RT-PCR with HTBI primers amplified the TCR CDR3 region. MiXCR, run by TCRdb on the multiplex PCR reads, gives a single entry per CDR3 protein. The sample shows 600,000 to 700,000 distinct CDR3 sequences, roughly 45% of them seen only once. The CDR3 is 13 amino acids. The V end lost 0 bases, the J end lost 8 bases, and 10 bases lay between the germline ends. Germline assignment: CDR1 SEHNR and CDR2 FQNEAQ (reference sequence). The sample belongs to a study of T cells in Graves' hyperthyroidism and ophthalmopathy. Regarding the study as a whole: Most thyroid-expanded clonotypes above 0.001 were also found in blood. Model-based prediction identified ophthalmopathy a median around 6.5 months prior to its onset.

The clonotype originates from an adult man with Graves' disease, either hyperthyroidism or ophthalmopathy (not recorded which). The rearrangement links TRBV7-9 to TRBJ1-2; unclear D gene. Sequenced input: peripheral blood or thyroid tissue (not recorded which). CDR3 in amino acids: CASSLAGGHGYTF. The DNA for the CDR3 is TGTGCCAGCAGCTTAGCAGGAGGGCACGGCTACACCTTC.